The clone carrying this T cell receptor beta chain was detected many times. The sample is drawn from a study of T cells of healthy individuals. TCRdb re-analysed the 5' RACE reads in MiXCR, keeping a single row per CDR3 protein. The sample has around 80,000 distinct CDR3 sequences; 5% are singletons. The length of the CDR3 is 17 residues. J lost 3 bases, V lost 7 bases, and 15 bases had no gene match. Germline V gene sequence: CDR1 SQVTM, CDR2 ANQGSEA. This rearrangement joins TRBV29-1 to TRBJ2-7; 13 positions match TRBD2. The TCR comes from a female donor in good health. In DNA form, the CDR3 reads TGCAGCGCTCGAAAGGGACTAGCGGGACGAACCTACTACGAGCAGTACTTC. This encodes CSARKGLAGRTYYEQYF.